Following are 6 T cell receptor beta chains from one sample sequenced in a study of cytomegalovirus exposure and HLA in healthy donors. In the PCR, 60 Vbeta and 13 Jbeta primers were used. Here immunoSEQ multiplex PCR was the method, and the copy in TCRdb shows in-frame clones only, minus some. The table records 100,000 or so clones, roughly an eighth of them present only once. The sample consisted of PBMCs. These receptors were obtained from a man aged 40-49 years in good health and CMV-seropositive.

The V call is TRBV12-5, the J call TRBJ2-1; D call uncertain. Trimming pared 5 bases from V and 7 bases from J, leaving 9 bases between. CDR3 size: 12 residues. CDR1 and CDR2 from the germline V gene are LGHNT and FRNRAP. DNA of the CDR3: TGTGCTAGTGGTCAAAGTCGGAATGAGCAGTTCTTC. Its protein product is CASGQSRNEQFF.

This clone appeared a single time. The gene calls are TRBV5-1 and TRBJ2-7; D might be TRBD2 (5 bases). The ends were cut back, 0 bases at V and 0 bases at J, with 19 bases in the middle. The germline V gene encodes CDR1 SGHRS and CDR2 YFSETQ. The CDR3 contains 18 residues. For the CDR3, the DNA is TGCGCCAGCAGCTTGGCATCCCCCGGCGGGCGCCTCTCCTACGAGCAGTACTTC. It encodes CASSLASPGGRLSYEQYF.

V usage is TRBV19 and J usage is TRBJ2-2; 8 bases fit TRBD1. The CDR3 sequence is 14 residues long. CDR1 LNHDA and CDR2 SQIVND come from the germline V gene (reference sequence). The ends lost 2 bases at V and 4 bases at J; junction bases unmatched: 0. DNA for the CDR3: TGTGCCAGTAGTATACAGGGGGCCACCGGGGAGCTGTTTTTT. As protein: CASSIQGATGELFF. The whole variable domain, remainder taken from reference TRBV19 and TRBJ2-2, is DGGITQSPKYLFRKEGQNVTLSCEQNLNHDAMYWYRQDPGQGLRLIYYSQIVNDFQKGDIAEGYSVSREKKESFPLTVTSAQKNPTAFYLCASSIQGATGELFFGEGSRLTVL.

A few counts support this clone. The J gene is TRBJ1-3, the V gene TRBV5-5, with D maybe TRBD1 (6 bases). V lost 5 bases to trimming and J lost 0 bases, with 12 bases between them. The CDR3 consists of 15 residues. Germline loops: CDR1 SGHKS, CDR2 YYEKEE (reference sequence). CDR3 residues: CASSLGQSSGNTIYF. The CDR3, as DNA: TGTGCCAGCAGTCTCGGACAGAGCTCTGGAAACACCATATATTTT.

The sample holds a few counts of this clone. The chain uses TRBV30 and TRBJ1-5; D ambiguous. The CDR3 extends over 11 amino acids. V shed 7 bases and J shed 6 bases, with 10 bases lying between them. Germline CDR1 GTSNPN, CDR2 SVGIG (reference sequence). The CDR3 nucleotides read TGTGCCTTCGGAGGAGGTCAGCCCCAGCATTTT. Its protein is CAFGGGQPQHF.

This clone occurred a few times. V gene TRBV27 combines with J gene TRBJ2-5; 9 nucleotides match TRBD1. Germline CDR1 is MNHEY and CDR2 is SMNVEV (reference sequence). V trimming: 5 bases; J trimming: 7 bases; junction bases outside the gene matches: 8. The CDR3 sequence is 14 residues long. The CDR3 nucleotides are TGTGCCAGCAGTCCCCCCCAGGGACAGGGGACCCAGTACTTC. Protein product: CASSPPQGQGTQYF.